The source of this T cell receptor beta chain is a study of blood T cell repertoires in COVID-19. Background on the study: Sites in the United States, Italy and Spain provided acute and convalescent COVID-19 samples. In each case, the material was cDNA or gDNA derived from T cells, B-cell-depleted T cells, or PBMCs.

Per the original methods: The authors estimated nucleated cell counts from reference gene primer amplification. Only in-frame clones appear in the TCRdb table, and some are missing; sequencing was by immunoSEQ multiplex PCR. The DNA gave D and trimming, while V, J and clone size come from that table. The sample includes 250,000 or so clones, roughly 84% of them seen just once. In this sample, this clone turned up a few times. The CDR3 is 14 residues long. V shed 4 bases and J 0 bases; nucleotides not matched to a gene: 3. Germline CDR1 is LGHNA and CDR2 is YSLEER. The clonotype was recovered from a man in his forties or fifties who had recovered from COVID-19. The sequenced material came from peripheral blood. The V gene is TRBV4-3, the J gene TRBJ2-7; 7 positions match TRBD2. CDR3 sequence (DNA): TGCGCCAGCAGCCCTCGCGGGGGCTCCTACGAGCAGTACTTC. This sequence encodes CASSPRGGSYEQYF.